This TCR beta chain stems from a study of blood T cell repertoires in COVID-19. For the study at large: From T cells, B-cell-depleted T cells, or PBMCs came the material, which was cDNA or gDNA.

Original data processing: Reference gene primer amplification yielded estimated nucleated cell counts. TCRdb keeps only in-frame clones here, not all; method: immunoSEQ multiplex PCR. The V and J calls and clone size come from that table; D and trimming were worked out from the DNA. The data contain 100,000 or so clones, approximately 69% of them singletons. Per the germline V gene, CDR1 is MGHRA and CDR2 is YSYEKL. V lost 3 bases, J lost 9 bases, and 5 bases stayed unmatched. This CDR3 is built from 15 residues. Sequencing was carried out using peripheral blood. The sequence was obtained from a man aged 80 or over with acute or convalescent COVID-19. This chain links TRBV4-1 with TRBJ1-6; 10 nucleotides line up with TRBD1. The CDR3 is CASSQAGTGVSPLHF. As DNA, the CDR3 is TGCGCCAGCAGCCAGGCCGGGACAGGGGTTTCACCCCTCCACTTT.